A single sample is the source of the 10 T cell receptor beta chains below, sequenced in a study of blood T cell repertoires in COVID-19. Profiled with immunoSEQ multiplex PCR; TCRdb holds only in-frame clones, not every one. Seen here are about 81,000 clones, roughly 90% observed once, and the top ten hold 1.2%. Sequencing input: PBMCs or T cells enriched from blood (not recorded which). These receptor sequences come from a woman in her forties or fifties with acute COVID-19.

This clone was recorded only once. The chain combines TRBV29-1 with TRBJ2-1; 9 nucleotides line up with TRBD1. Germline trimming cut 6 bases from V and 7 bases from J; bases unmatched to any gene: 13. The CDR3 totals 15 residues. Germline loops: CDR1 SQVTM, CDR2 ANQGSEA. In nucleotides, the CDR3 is TGCAGCGTCGACCTCCGGGACAGGGATTCAAATGAGCAGTTCTTC. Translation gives CSVDLRDRDSNEQFF.

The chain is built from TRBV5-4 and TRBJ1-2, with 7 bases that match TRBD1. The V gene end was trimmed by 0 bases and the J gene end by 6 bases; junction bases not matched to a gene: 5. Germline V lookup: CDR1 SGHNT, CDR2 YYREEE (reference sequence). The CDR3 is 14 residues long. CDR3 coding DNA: TGTGCCAGCAGCTTGGGAACAGGGGAAGATGGCTACACCTTC. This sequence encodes CASSLGTGEDGYTF.

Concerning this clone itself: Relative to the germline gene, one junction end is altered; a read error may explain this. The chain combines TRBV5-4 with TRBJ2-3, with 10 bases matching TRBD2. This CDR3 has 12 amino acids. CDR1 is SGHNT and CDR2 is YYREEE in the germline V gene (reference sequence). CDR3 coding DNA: TGTGCCAGCAGCTTGGATAGCGGGAGGTGGCATTTT. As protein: CASSLDSGRWHF.

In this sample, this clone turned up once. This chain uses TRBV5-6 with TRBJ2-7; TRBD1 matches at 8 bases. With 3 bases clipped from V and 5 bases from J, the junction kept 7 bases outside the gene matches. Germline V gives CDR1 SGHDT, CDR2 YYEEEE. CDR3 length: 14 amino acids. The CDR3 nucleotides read TGTGCCAGCAGCTGGGGCCGACAGGGGAACGAGCAGTACTTC. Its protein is CASSWGRQGNEQYF.

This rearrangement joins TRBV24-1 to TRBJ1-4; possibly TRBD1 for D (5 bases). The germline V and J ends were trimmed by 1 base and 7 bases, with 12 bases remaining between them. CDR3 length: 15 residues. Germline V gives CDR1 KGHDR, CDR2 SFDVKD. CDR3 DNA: TGTGCCACCAGTGATTTTAGTCGGGGGACTGAAAAACTGTTTTTT. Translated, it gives CATSDFSRGTEKLFF.

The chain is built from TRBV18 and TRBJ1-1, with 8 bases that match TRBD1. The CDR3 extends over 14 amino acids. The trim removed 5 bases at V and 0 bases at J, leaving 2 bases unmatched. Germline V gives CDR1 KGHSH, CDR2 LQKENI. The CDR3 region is CASSTQGVNTEAFF. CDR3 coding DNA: TGTGCCAGCTCAACACAGGGGGTGAACACTGAAGCTTTCTTT.

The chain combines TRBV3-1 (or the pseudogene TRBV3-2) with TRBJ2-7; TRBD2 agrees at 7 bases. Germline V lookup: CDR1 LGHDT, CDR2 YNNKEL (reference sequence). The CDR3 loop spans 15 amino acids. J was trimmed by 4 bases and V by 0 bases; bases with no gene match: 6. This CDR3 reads CASSQDGGVGYEQYF. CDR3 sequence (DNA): TGTGCCAGCAGCCAAGATGGGGGGGTCGGGTACGAGCAGTACTTC.

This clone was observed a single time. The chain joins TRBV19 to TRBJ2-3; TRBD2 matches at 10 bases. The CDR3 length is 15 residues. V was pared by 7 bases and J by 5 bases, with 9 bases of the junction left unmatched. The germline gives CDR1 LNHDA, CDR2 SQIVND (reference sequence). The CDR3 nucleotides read TGTGCCAGTATGGGGATAGCGGGAGGAGAAGATACGCAGTATTTT. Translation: CASMGIAGGEDTQYF.

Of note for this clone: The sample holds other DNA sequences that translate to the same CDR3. Here the CDR3 reads CASSLPGLAVTQYF. As DNA, the CDR3 is TGTGCCAGCAGCTTACCGGGACTAGCAGTGACCCAGTACTTC. The chain carries TRBV3-1 (or the pseudogene TRBV3-2) and TRBJ2-5, with TRBD2 matching over 9 bases. V dropped 5 bases and J dropped 7; count of bases not matched to a gene: 8. CDR1 is LGHDT and CDR2 is YNNKEL in the germline V gene (reference sequence). This CDR3 is built from 14 residues.

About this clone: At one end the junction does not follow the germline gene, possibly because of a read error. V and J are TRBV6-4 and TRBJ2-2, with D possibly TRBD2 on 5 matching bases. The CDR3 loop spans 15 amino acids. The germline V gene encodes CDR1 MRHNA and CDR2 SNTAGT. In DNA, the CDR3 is TGTGCCAGCAGCGAGTTTTCCGGGAACCCCGGGGAGCTGTTTTTT. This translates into CASSEFSGNPGELFF.